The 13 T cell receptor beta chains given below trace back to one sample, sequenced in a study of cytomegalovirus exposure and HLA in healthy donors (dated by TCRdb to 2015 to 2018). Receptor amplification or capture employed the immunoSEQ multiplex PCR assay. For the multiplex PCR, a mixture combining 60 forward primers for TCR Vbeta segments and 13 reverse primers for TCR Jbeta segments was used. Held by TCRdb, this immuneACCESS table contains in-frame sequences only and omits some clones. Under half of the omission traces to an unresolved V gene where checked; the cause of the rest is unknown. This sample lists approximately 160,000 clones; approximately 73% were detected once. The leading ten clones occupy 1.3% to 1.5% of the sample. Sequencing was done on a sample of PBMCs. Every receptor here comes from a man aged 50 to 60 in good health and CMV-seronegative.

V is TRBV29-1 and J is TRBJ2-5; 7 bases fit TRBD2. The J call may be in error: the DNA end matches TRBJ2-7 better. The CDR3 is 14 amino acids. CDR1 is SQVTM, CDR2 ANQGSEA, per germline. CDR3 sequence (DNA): TGCAGCGTTGTGACCCGGGACTACCCCTACGAGCAGTACTTC. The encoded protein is CSVVTRDYPYEQYF.

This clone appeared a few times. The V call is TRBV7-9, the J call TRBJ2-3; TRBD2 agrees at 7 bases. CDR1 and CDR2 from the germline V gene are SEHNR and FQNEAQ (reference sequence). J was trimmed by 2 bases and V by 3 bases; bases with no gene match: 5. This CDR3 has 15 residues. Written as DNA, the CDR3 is TGTGCCAGCAGCTTTAGGCGGGGGTTCACAGATACGCAGTATTTT. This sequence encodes CASSFRRGFTDTQYF.

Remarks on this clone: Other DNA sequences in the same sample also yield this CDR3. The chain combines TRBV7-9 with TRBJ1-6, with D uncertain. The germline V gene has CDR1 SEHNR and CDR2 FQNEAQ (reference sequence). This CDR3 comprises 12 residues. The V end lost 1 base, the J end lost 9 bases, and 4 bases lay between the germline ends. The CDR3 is CASSLDGSPLHF. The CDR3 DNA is TGTGCCAGCAGCTTAGACGGTTCACCCCTCCACTTT.

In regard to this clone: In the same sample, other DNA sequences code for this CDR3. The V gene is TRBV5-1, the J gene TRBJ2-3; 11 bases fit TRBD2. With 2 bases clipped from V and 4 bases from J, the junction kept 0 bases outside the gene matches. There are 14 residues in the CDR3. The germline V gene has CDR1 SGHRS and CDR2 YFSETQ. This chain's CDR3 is CASSFSGGADTQYF. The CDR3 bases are TGCGCCAGCAGCTTTAGCGGGGGGGCAGATACGCAGTATTTT.

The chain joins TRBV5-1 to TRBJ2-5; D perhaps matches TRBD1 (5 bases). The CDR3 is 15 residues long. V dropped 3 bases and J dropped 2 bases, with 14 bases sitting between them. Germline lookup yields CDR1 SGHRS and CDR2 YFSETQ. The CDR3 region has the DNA TGCGCCAGCAGCTCCTCCCAGGGATTACAAGAGACCCAGTACTTC. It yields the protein CASSSSQGLQETQYF.

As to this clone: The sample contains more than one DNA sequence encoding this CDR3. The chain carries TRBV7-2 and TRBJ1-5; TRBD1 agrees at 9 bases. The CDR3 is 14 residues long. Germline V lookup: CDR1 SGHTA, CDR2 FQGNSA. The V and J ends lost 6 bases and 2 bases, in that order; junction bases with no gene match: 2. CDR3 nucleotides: TGTGCCAGCAGTAGGGACAGGGGCAATCAGCCCCAGCATTTT. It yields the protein CASSRDRGNQPQHF.

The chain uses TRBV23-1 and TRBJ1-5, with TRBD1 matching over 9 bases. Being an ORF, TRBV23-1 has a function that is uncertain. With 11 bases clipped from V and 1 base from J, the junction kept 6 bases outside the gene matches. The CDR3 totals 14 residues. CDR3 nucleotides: TGCGCCCCACGGACAGGGGCCAGCAATCAGCCCCAGCATTTT. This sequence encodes CAPRTGASNQPQHF.

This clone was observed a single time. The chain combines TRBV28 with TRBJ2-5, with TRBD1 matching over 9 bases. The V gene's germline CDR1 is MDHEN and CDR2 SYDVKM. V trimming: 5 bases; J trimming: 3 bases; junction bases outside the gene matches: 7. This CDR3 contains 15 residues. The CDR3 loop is CASSPRGQGKETQYF. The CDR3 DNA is TGTGCCAGCAGTCCCAGGGGACAGGGCAAAGAGACCCAGTACTTC. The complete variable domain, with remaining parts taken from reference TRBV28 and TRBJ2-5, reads DVKVTQSSRYLVKRTGEKVFLECVQDMDHENMFWYRQDPGLGLRLIYFSYDVKMKEKGDIPEGYSVSREKKERFSLILESASTNQTSMYLCASSPRGQGKETQYFGPGTRLLVL.

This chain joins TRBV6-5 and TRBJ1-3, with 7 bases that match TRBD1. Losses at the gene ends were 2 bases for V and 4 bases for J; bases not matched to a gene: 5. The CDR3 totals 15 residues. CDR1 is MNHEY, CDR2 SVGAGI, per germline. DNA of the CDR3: TGTGCCAGCAGTTACGGAAGGGGGCGGGGAAACACCATATATTTT. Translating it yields CASSYGRGRGNTIYF.

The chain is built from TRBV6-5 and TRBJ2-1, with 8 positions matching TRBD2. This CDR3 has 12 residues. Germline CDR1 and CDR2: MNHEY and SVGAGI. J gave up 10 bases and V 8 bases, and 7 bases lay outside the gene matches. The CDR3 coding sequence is TGTGCCAGCGGACTAGCCTTAAGAGAGCAGTTCTTC. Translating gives CASGLALREQFF.

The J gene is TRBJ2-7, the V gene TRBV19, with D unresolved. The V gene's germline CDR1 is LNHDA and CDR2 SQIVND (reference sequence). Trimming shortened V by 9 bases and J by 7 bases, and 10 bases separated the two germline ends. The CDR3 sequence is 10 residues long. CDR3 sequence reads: CARERREQYF. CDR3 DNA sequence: TGTGCCAGGGAGCGTAGGGAGCAGTACTTC.

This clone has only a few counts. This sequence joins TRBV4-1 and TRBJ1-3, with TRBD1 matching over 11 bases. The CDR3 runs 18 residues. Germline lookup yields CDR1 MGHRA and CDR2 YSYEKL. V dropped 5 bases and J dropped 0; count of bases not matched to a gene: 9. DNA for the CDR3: TGCGCCAGCAGCTCGCGGGACAGGGGGATGATCTCTGGAAACACCATATATTTT. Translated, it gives CASSSRDRGMISGNTIYF.

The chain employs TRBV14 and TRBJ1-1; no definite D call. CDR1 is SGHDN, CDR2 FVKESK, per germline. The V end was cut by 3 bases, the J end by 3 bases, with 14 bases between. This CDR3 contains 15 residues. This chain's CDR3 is CASSQWEAAYTEAFF. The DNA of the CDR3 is TGTGCCAGCAGCCAGTGGGAGGCGGCGTACACTGAAGCTTTCTTT.